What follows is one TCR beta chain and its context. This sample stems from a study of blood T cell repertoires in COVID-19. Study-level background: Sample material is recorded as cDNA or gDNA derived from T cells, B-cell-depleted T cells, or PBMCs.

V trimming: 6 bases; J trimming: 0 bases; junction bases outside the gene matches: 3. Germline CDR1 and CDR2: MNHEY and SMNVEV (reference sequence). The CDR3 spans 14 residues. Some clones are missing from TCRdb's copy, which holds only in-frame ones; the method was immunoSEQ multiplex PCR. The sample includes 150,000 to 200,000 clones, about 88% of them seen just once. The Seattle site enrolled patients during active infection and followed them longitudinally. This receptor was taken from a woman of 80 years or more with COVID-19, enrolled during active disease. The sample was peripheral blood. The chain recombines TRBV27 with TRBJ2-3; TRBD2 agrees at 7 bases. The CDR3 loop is CASSASGSTDTQYF. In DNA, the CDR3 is TGTGCCAGCAGCGCTAGCGGAAGCACAGATACGCAGTATTTT.